This T cell receptor (beta chain) was obtained from a study of T cell repertoires in ileal Crohn's disease. Study-level background: Every patient was operated on for stricturing (roughly 60%) or penetrating (approximately 40%) complications.

Roughly 470 nanograms of biopsy DNA per sample underwent TCRB immunosequencing. The table came from immunoSEQ multiplex PCR; TCRdb's copy has only in-frame clones and leaves some out. In the table there are about 12,000 clones, roughly 80% of which are singletons. Time point of the sample: neoterminal ileum biopsy at postoperative endoscopy, about 6 months after surgery. The V segment lost 4 bases and the J segment 0 bases; nucleotides outside the gene matches: 4. Looked up from germline, CDR1 is MGHRA and CDR2 is YSYEKL. The length of the CDR3 is 16 residues. This TCR was sampled from an adult with Crohn's disease. The chain employs TRBV4-1 and TRBJ2-7, with 12 bases fitting TRBD2. Sample: ileal tissue. CDR3 region: CASSRLAGGISYEQYF. CDR3 sequence (DNA): TGCGCCAGCAGCCGTCTAGCGGGGGGGATCTCCTACGAGCAGTACTTC.